The 22 T cell receptor beta chains reported below all come from one sample, sequenced in a study of T cells after yellow fever vaccination. TCRdb reprocessed the 5' RACE reads via MiXCR and lists one record per CDR3 protein. In the table there are under 700,000 distinct CDR3 sequences, roughly a sixth of which are singletons. Here the sequenced sample was PBMCs, taken 5 to 6 days after the first yellow fever vaccination. The receptor set was obtained from a man younger than 35 who received the YFV17D yellow fever vaccine.

The CDR3 protein is CASTQIRGEGEAFF. The CDR3 DNA reads as TGTGCCAGCACTCAAATCAGGGGAGAGGGTGAAGCTTTCTTT. The chain combines TRBV6-1 with TRBJ1-1; the D gene is possibly TRBD1 (6 bases). Germline V gives CDR1 MNHNS, CDR2 SASEGT. The ends were cut back, 7 bases at V and 7 bases at J, with 19 bases in the middle. The CDR3 covers 14 residues.

This clonotype was detected only a few times. V usage is TRBV28 and J usage is TRBJ2-5; 10 positions match TRBD2. CDR1 is MDHEN, CDR2 SYDVKM, per germline. V was pared by 7 bases and J by 5 bases, with 10 bases of the junction left unmatched. The CDR3 is 15 residues long. CDR3 DNA: TGTGCCAGCACCCCTCCAACTAGCGGGGTGGAGACCCAGTACTTC. Protein product: CASTPPTSGVETQYF.

This clonotype turned up a few times. The chain links TRBV5-4 to TRBJ2-5; D possibly corresponds to TRBD1 (5 bases). The germline V gene has CDR1 SGHNT and CDR2 YYREEE (reference sequence). The CDR3 is made up of 13 amino acids. Between the trimmed V and J ends, which lost 4 bases and 3 bases, there was a span of 10 bases. CDR3 sequence reads: CASSHLTEETQYF. The CDR3 DNA is TGTGCCAGCAGCCATTTGACAGAAGAGACCCAGTACTTC.

The chain is built from TRBV11-2 and TRBJ1-1; tentatively, D is TRBD1 (5 bases). V shed 3 bases and J shed 5 bases, with 13 bases lying between them. The CDR3 covers 14 residues. Germline loops: CDR1 SGHAT, CDR2 FQNNGV. The CDR3 sequence: CASSFYGAGTEAFF. DNA of the CDR3: TGTGCCAGCAGCTTCTACGGGGCAGGGACTGAAGCTTTCTTT.

This chain uses TRBV28 with TRBJ2-3; D is possibly TRBD1 (5 bases). Deletions cut 3 bases from V and 4 bases from J, with 17 bases between. The CDR3 has 16 amino acids. The germline gives CDR1 MDHEN, CDR2 SYDVKM. The CDR3 here is CASSLGGQGFSDTQYF. CDR3 nucleotides: TGTGCCAGCAGTTTGGGTGGGCAGGGATTCTCAGATACGCAGTATTTT.

The rearrangement uses TRBV27 and TRBJ2-2; D is unclear. V lost 5 bases and J lost 4, with 17 bases in between. Germline lookup yields CDR1 MNHEY and CDR2 SMNVEV (reference sequence). The CDR3 is 16 amino acids. Here the CDR3 reads CASSTPRTTTTGELFF. The CDR3 DNA is TGTGCCAGCAGTACCCCGAGGACCACCACCACCGGGGAGCTGTTTTTT.

The chain uses TRBV5-1 and TRBJ2-2; 8 nucleotides match TRBD2. The CDR3 is 17 residues long. V lost 0 bases, J lost 5 bases, and 9 bases stayed unmatched. CDR1 and CDR2 from the germline V gene are SGHRS and YFSETQ. CDR3 nucleotide sequence: TGCGCCAGCAGCTTGGAACCGGGGGGGGCCCAAACCGGGGAGCTGTTTTTT. Encoded protein: CASSLEPGGAQTGELFF.

The rearrangement joins TRBV18 to TRBJ1-2; no reliable D call. The CDR3 totals 15 residues. V shed 3 bases and J shed 2 bases, with 13 bases lying between them. The V gene's germline CDR1 is KGHSH and CDR2 LQKENI. CDR3 sequence reads: CASSPPGRENYGYTF. The CDR3 DNA reads as TGTGCCAGCTCACCCCCCGGGAGGGAAAACTATGGCTACACCTTC.

This chain uses TRBV6-1 with TRBJ1-1; TRBD1 matches at 7 bases. V shed 4 bases and J 5 bases; nucleotides not matched to a gene: 7. This CDR3 spans 14 amino acids. The V gene's germline CDR1 is MNHNS and CDR2 SASEGT. DNA for the CDR3: TGTGCCAGCAGTGCCGGCGCAGGGGGAACTGAAGCTTTCTTT. As protein: CASSAGAGGTEAFF.

The V call is TRBV6-6, the J call TRBJ1-1; D uncertain. This CDR3 comprises 13 residues. Germline CDR1 MNHNY, CDR2 SVGAGI (reference sequence). The V gene lost 4 bases and the J gene lost 1 base, with 7 bases spanning the gap. The CDR3 loop is CASSSETNTEAFF. The CDR3 region has the DNA TGTGCCAGCAGTTCGGAAACGAACACTGAAGCTTTCTTT.

The chain combines TRBV7-2 with TRBJ1-3; no clear D gene. Deletions cut 3 bases from V and 0 bases from J, with 12 bases between. There are 16 residues in the CDR3. Germline V gene data show CDR1 as SGHTA and CDR2 as FQGNSA. CDR3 residues: CASSFGGPYSGNTIYF. CDR3 coding DNA: TGTGCCAGCAGCTTCGGCGGACCCTACTCTGGAAACACCATATATTTT.

This sequence joins TRBV20-1 and TRBJ1-4; D might be TRBD1 (5 bases). The CDR3 has 15 residues. Germline V CDR1 and CDR2: DFQATT, SNEGSKA (reference sequence). V lost 3 bases and J lost 0, with 11 bases in between. The CDR3 DNA sequence: TGCAGTGCTAGTGGGGCAGAGACAACTAATGAAAAACTGTTTTTT. It translates to CSASGAETTNEKLFF.

The rearrangement uses TRBV10-2 and TRBJ1-1; D unresolved. V lost 4 bases to trimming and J lost 4 bases, with 7 bases between them. Germline CDR1 WSHSY, CDR2 SAAADI. CDR3 length equals 12 residues. CDR3 nucleotide sequence: TGCGCCAGCAGTGCGCATTCCACTGAAGCTTTCTTT. The encoded protein is CASSAHSTEAFF.

The chain combines TRBV12-3 or TRBV12-4 with TRBJ2-5, with 9 nucleotides matching TRBD2. There are 16 residues in the CDR3. V lost 5 bases, J lost 4 bases, and 11 bases stayed unmatched. The DNA for the CDR3 is TGTGCCAGCAGTCTTCAGGATATAGCGGGGGCAGAGACCCAGTACTTC. It yields the protein CASSLQDIAGAETQYF.

As regards this clonotype: Germline and junction disagree at one end, which may indicate a read error. The chain has TRBV10-3 and TRBJ2-1; D is uncertain. The CDR3 has 11 residues. Germline CDR1 and CDR2: ENHRY and SYGVKD. CDR3 protein: CATVLGSTSVF. The DNA of the CDR3 is TGTGCCACCGTACTGGGTTCAACATCGGTATTT.

This clonotype has just a few counts. This chain uses TRBV30 with TRBJ1-5; 9 nucleotides align to TRBD1. Germline lookup yields CDR1 GTSNPN and CDR2 SVGIG (reference sequence). Trimming cost V 6 bases and J 5 bases; bases outside gene matches: 8. CDR3 length: 14 amino acids. CDR3 nucleotides: TGTGCCTGCTCAACAGGGGGCGCGGATCAGCCCCAGCATTTT. This gives the protein CACSTGGADQPQHF. Together with reference TRBV30 and TRBJ1-5, the CDR3 gives the full variable domain: SQTIHQWPATLVQPVGSPLSLECTVEGTSNPNLYWYRQAAGRGLQLLFYSVGIGQISSEVPQNLSASRPQDRQFILSSKKLLLSDSGFYLCACSTGGADQPQHFGDGTRLSIL.

The rearrangement joins TRBV12-3 or TRBV12-4 to TRBJ1-5, with D possibly being TRBD1 (5 bases). The CDR3 is 16 residues long. The germline V and J ends were trimmed by 2 bases and 2 bases, with 13 bases remaining between them. This chain's CDR3 is CASSLRQGVGNQPQHF. In DNA, the CDR3 is TGTGCCAGCAGTTTAAGGCAGGGAGTAGGCAATCAGCCCCAGCATTTT.

This clonotype was observed many times. The chain is built from TRBV2 and TRBJ1-5; perhaps TRBD1 as D (5 bases). There are 13 residues in the CDR3. From germline, CDR1 is SNHLY and CDR2 FYNNEI. V lost 10 bases and J 0 bases, leaving 10 bases between the germline ends. CDR3 bases: TGTGCCAACGGACAAGATAGCAATCAGCCCCAGCATTTT. It encodes CANGQDSNQPQHF. Combining the CDR3 with reference TRBV2 and TRBJ1-5 gives the whole variable domain EPEVTQTPSHQVTQMGQEVILRCVPISNHLYFYWYRQILGQKVEFLVSFYNNEISEKSEIFDDQFSVERPDGSNFTLKIRSTKLEDSAMYFCANGQDSNQPQHFGDGTRLSIL.

This clonotype was seen only a few times. The chain employs TRBV6-1 and TRBJ1-1, with TRBD1 identical over 7 bases. In germline, CDR1 is MNHNS, CDR2 SASEGT. The CDR3 totals 15 residues. After removal of 5 bases from V and 4 bases from J, the junction contained 10 bases not matched to a gene. The CDR3 DNA sequence: TGTGCCAGCAGTATAGACAGGGCTCGGGGCACTGAAGCTTTCTTT. Its protein product is CASSIDRARGTEAFF.

This clonotype was detected a few times. This sequence joins TRBV4-1 and TRBJ1-1; D unclear. V lost 0 bases and J 0 bases, leaving 20 bases between the germline ends. Germline values: CDR1 MGHRA, CDR2 YSYEKL. The CDR3 spans 19 residues. CDR3 DNA: TGCGCCAGCAGCCAAGATTTTAGGGTTAGGTTAGACATGAACACTGAAGCTTTCTTT. Translated: CASSQDFRVRLDMNTEAFF.

This clonotype has just a few counts. The rearrangement links TRBV18 to TRBJ2-7, with 8 bases aligning to TRBD1. Per germline, CDR1 KGHSH and CDR2 LQKENI. The CDR3 runs 15 residues. The V gene end was trimmed by 6 bases and the J gene end by 1 base; junction bases not matched to a gene: 8. In DNA, the CDR3 is TGTGCCAGCTCGTCGCGAGACAGGGGTTCCTACGAGCAGTACGTC. It translates to CASSSRDRGSYEQYV.

J is TRBJ2-7 and V is TRBV7-8; D perhaps matches TRBD2 (5 bases). V was clipped by 5 bases and J by 1 base, with 12 bases between them. The germline CDR1 and CDR2 sequences are SGHVS and FQNEAQ. The CDR3 extends over 14 amino acids. The CDR3 loop reads CASSPEGASYEQYV. CDR3 coding DNA: TGTGCCAGCAGCCCCGAGGGCGCTTCCTACGAGCAGTACGTC.